The clone carrying this T cell receptor beta chain was seen a few times. The data belong to a study of blood T cells in healthy people across ages. It was with a sample-barcoded 5' primer and a J-beta primer mix that a second PCR of roughly 7 to 12 cycles was run. TCRdb passed the 5' RACE reads through MiXCR, listing each CDR3 protein once. The data show more than 750,000 distinct CDR3 sequences, 25% to 30% seen once. Germline V gene sequence: CDR1 DFQATT, CDR2 SNEGSKA (reference sequence). The CDR3 runs to 19 residues. Trimming cost V 2 bases and J 6 bases; bases outside gene matches: 20. At least 7 million PBMCs were isolated per sample. The same data also contributed to another study, on T cells of mothers and their children. That paper notes: In each mother, TCR beta CDR3 reads exceeded 9.5 million; in each child, they numbered several million. The output of TCR recombination is shaped by thymic selection similarly in related and unrelated pairs.

Sequenced sample: blood. This clonotype was obtained from a woman aged 40 to 50 in good health. The chain has TRBV20-1 and TRBJ2-3, with 10 nucleotides matching TRBD2. The CDR3 here is CSARQPTFSGGTPLDTQYF. CDR3 sequence (DNA): TGCAGTGCTAGACAACCAACTTTTAGCGGGGGGACCCCTCTTGATACGCAGTATTTT.